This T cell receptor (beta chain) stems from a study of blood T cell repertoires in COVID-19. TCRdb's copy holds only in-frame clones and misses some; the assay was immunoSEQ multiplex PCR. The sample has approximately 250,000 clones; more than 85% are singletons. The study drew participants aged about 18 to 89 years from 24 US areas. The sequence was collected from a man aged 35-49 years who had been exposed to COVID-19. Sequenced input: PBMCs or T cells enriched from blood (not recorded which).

In DNA form, the CDR3 reads TGTGCCAGCAGCCGAGGCCGGACTAGCAACGAGCAGTACTTC. This encodes CASSRGRTSNEQYF. This chain joins TRBV11-3 and TRBJ2-7; 8 bases match TRBD2. Germline lookup yields CDR1 SGHNT and CDR2 YENEEA. The CDR3 consists of 14 residues. The V segment lost 5 bases and the J segment 5 bases; nucleotides outside the gene matches: 8.